Presented here are 9 T cell receptor beta chains from one specimen sequenced in a study of blood T cell repertoires in COVID-19. Produced via immunoSEQ multiplex PCR; TCRdb's table is partial and in-frame only. The sample records just over 650,000 clones, 85% to 90% being singletons. Sequenced material: peripheral blood. The receptors here all came from a woman aged 18-30 years with acute or convalescent COVID-19.

The chain uses TRBV5-5 and TRBJ2-7; possible D gene TRBD1, 6 bases. V was clipped by 0 bases and J by 0 bases, with 10 bases between them. Per germline, CDR1 SGHKS and CDR2 YYEKEE (reference sequence). This CDR3 is 15 amino acids long. CDR3 amino acids: CASSLGQVSSYEQYF. In nucleotides, the CDR3 is TGTGCCAGCAGCTTGGGACAGGTGAGCTCCTACGAGCAGTACTTC.

The genes are TRBV9 and TRBJ1-6; D not certain. This CDR3 has 13 amino acids. Germline V lookup: CDR1 SGDLS, CDR2 YYNGEE. Between the trimmed V and J ends, which lost 0 bases and 8 bases, there was a span of 6 bases. CDR3 residues: CASSVGGDSPLHF. The CDR3 region has the DNA TGTGCCAGCAGCGTAGGAGGAGATTCACCCCTCCACTTT.

CDR3 protein: CASSLVTGPPFTEAFF. CDR3 bases: TGTGCCAGCAGCTTAGTGACAGGGCCCCCTTTTACTGAAGCTTTCTTT. This chain joins TRBV4-2 and TRBJ1-1; 7 bases match TRBD1. V was pared by 5 bases and J by 5 bases, with 14 bases of the junction left unmatched. The length of the CDR3 is 16 residues. Germline CDR1 reads LGHNA; CDR2 reads YNFKEQ.

The chain is built from TRBV4-2 and TRBJ2-2; TRBD1 matches 8 bases. The CDR3 covers 15 residues. Germline lookup yields CDR1 LGHNA and CDR2 YNFKEQ. V was pared by 8 bases and J by 1 base, with 6 bases of the junction left unmatched. The CDR3 bases are TGTGCCAGCGGTGGGGGGACAGGGAACACCGGGGAGCTGTTTTTT. This sequence encodes CASGGGTGNTGELFF.

The chain uses TRBV5-6 and TRBJ2-7, with D possibly being TRBD1 (5 bases). Germline values: CDR1 SGHDT, CDR2 YYEEEE. V shed 2 bases and J shed 2 bases, with 14 bases lying between them. The CDR3 sequence is 15 residues long. CDR3 sequence reads: CASSLGARVTYEQYF. The CDR3 bases are TGTGCCAGCAGCTTAGGTGCCAGGGTTACCTACGAGCAGTACTTC.

The chain carries TRBV29-1 and TRBJ2-1, with 7 bases fitting TRBD2. With 6 bases clipped from V and 4 bases from J, the junction kept 9 bases outside the gene matches. This CDR3 contains 14 residues. Per the germline V gene, CDR1 is SQVTM and CDR2 is ANQGSEA. The CDR3: CSVEGGIRYNEQFF. In DNA, the CDR3 is TGCAGCGTCGAGGGAGGGATACGGTACAATGAGCAGTTCTTC.

V usage is TRBV30 and J usage is TRBJ2-3, with D possibly TRBD1 on 5 matching bases. Germline values: CDR1 GTSNPN, CDR2 SVGIG (reference sequence). The V end was cut by 0 bases, the J end by 2 bases, with 15 bases between. CDR3 size: 16 residues. The CDR3 bases are TGTGCCTGGAGTGTACGGTTTTCCAGGGTCACAGATACGCAGTATTTT. Amino acids: CAWSVRFSRVTDTQYF.

The V and J genes are TRBV9 and TRBJ2-2; 8 bases map to TRBD1. The CDR3 spans 16 residues. Germline V gene lookup returns CDR1 SGDLS and CDR2 YYNGEE. The trim removed 0 bases at V and 5 bases at J, leaving 6 bases unmatched. The CDR3 here is CASSVAITGGTGELFF. The CDR3 coding sequence is TGTGCCAGCAGCGTAGCTATTACAGGGGGTACCGGGGAGCTGTTTTTT.

The chain employs TRBV25-1 and TRBJ2-1; D call uncertain. Trimming cost V 4 bases and J 7 bases, with 8 bases left between them. The CDR3 consists of 12 residues. Germline loops: CDR1 MGHDK, CDR2 SYGVNS. CDR3 residues: CASSGYFNEQFF. CDR3 DNA: TGTGCCAGCAGTGGTTATTTTAATGAGCAGTTCTTC.